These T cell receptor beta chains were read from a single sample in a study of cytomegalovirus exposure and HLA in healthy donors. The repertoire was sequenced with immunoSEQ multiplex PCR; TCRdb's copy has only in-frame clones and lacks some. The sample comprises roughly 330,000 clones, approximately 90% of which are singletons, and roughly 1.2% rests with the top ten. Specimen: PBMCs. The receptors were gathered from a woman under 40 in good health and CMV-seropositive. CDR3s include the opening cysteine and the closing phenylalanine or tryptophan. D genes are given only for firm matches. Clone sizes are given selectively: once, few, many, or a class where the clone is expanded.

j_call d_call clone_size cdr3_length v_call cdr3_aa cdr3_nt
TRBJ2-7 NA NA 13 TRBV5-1 CASSLDTPYEQYF TGCGCCAGCAGCCTGGACACCCCCTACGAGCAGTACTTC
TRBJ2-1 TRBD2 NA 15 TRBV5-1 CASSQLAGGPGEQFF TGCGCCAGCAGCCAACTAGCGGGAGGGCCCGGTGAGCAGTTCTTC
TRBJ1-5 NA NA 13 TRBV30 CALGSGQNQPQHF TGTGCCCTCGGGTCGGGGCAAAATCAGCCCCAGCATTTT
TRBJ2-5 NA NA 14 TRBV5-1 CASSFNIPKETQYF TGCGCCAGCAGCTTCAATATACCCAAAGAGACCCAGTACTTC
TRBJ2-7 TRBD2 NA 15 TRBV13 CASSSGTSLAYEQYF TGTGCCAGCAGCTCCGGGACTAGTCTCGCCTACGAGCAGTACTTC
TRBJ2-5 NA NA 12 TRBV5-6 CASSLGRGTQYF TGTGCCAGCAGCCTTGGACGTGGGACCCAGTACTTC
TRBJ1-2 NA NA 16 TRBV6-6 CASSPGGSGANYGYTF TGTGCCAGCAGTCCCGGAGGATCAGGTGCTAACTATGGCTACACCTTC
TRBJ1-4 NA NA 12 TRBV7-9 CASSITNEKLFF TGTGCCAGCAGCATAACTAATGAAAAACTGTTTTTT
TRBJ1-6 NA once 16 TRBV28 CASSLLASSYNSPLHF TGTGCCAGCAGTTTATTGGCCAGCTCCTATAATTCACCCCTCCACTTT
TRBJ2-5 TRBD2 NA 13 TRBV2 CASRPSGQETQYF TGTGCCAGCAGGCCTAGCGGTCAAGAGACCCAGTACTTC
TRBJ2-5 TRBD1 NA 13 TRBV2 CASSDTGVETQYF TGTGCCAGCAGCGATACAGGGGTAGAGACCCAGTACTTC
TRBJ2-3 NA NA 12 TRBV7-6 CASSLGEDTQYF TGTGCCAGCAGCTTGGGGGAAGATACGCAGTATTTT
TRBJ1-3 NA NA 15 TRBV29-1 CSVEERLNSGNTIYF TGCAGCGTTGAAGAACGACTGAACTCTGGAAACACCATATATTTT
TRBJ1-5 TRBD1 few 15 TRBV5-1 CASSLDRGGNQPQHF TGCGCCAGCAGCTTGGACAGGGGAGGCAATCAGCCCCAGCATTTT
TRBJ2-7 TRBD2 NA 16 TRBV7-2 CASSLDRRLAGGEQYF TGTGCCAGCAGCTTAGACCGCCGACTAGCGGGAGGCGAGCAGTACTTC
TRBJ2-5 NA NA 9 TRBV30 CALGETQYF TGTGCCTTAGGGGAGACCCAGTACTTC
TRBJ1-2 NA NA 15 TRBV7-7 CASSLHPDLRYGYTF TGTGCCAGCAGCCTTCACCCGGATCTTCGCTATGGCTACACCTTC
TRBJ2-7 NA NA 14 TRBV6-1 CASSEAGAHSEQYF TGTGCCAGCAGTGAAGCAGGGGCGCATTCCGAGCAGTACTTC
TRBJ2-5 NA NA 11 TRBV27 CASSSQETQYF TGTGCCAGCAGTTCCCAAGAGACCCAGTACTTC
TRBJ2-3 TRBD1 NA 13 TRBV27 CASSLLRGLTQYF TGTGCCAGCAGTTTATTAAGGGGGCTTACGCAGTATTTT
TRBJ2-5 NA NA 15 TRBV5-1 CASSKGTPGLGTQYF TGCGCCAGCAGCAAAGGGACGCCGGGGCTAGGGACCCAGTACTTC
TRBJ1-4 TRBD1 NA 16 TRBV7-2 CASSSRPGQVNEKLFF TGTGCCAGCAGCTCACGGCCGGGACAGGTCAATGAAAAACTGTTTTTT
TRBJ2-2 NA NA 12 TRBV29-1 CSVDLATGELFF TGCAGCGTTGACTTGGCAACCGGGGAGCTGTTTTTT
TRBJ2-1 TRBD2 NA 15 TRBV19 CASNEGGSSYNEQFF TGTGCCAGTAACGAGGGAGGGAGCTCCTACAATGAGCAGTTCTTC
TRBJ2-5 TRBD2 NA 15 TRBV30 CAWSVRQRGGETQYF TGTGCCTGGAGTGTAAGGCAGCGGGGAGGGGAGACCCAGTACTTC
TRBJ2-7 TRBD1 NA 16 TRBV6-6 CASSYGTGTAPYEQYF TGTGCCAGCAGTTACGGGACCGGGACAGCACCTTACGAGCAGTACTTC
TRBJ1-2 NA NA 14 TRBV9 CASSPEGEDYGYTF TGTGCCAGCAGTCCTGAGGGCGAGGACTATGGCTACACCTTC
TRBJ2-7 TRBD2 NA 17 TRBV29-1 CSVVLPGLAGGLYEQYF TGCAGCGTCGTACTTCCGGGACTAGCGGGGGGGCTTTACGAGCAGTACTTC
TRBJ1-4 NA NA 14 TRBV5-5 CASSLAGLNEKLFF TGTGCCAGCAGCTTGGCGGGGCTTAATGAAAAACTGTTTTTT
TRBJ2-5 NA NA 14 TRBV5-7 CASSLVPRPETQYF TGTGCCAGCAGCTTGGTACCCAGACCGGAGACCCAGTACTTC
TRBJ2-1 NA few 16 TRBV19 CASSILLPPSYNEQFF TGTGCCAGTAGTATCTTGCTCCCGCCCTCCTACAATGAGCAGTTCTTC
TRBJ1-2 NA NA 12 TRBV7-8 CASSWTADGYTF TGTGCCAGCAGCTGGACAGCTGATGGCTACACCTTC
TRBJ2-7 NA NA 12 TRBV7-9 CASSPTPYEQYF TGTGCCAGCAGCCCCACTCCCTACGAGCAGTACTTC
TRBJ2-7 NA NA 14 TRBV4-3 CASSQEEATYEQYF TGCGCCAGCAGCCAAGAGGAGGCAACCTACGAGCAGTACTTC
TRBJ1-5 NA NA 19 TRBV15 CATSRDLGRGTVNNQPQHF TGTGCCACCAGCAGAGATCTTGGCAGGGGTACGGTAAACAATCAGCCCCAGCATTTT
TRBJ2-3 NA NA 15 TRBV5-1 CASRAGGPRTDTQYF TGCGCCAGCAGAGCCGGGGGCCCCCGGACAGATACGCAGTATTTT
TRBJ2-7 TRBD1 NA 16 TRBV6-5 CASSYTGQGAWYEQYF TGTGCCAGCAGTTACACCGGACAGGGGGCATGGTACGAGCAGTACTTC
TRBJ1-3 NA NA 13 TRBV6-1 CASSGRGRNTIYF TGTGCCAGCAGTGGGAGGGGGAGGAACACCATATATTTT
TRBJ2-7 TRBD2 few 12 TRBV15 CATSMGGYEQYF TGTGCCACCAGCATGGGGGGGTACGAGCAGTACTTC
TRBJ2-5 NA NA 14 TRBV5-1 CASSLRGRGETQYF TGCGCCAGCAGCTTGCGTGGGAGAGGGGAGACCCAGTACTTC
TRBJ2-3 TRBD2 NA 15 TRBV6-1 CASSLLTSPTDTQYF TGTGCCAGCAGCCTACTGACTAGCCCCACAGATACGCAGTATTTT
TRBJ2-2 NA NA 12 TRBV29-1 CSVGHNTGELFF TGCAGCGTGGGACATAACACCGGGGAGCTGTTTTTT
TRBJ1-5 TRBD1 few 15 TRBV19 CATGQTGGGNQPQHF TGTGCCACGGGACAGACCGGAGGGGGCAATCAGCCCCAGCATTTT
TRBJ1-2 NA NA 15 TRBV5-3 CARSFVGGQWDGYTF TGTGCCAGAAGCTTTGTGGGGGGACAATGGGATGGCTACACCTTC
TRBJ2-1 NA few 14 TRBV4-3 CASSPQGGYNEQFF TGCGCCAGCAGCCCCCAAGGAGGGTACAATGAGCAGTTCTTC
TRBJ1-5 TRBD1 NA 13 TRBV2 CATGTGGGQPQHF TGTGCCACCGGGACAGGGGGCGGTCAGCCCCAGCATTTT
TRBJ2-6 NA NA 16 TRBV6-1 CASSDLGSSGANVLTF TGTGCCAGCAGTGACTTGGGAAGCTCTGGGGCCAACGTCCTGACTTTC
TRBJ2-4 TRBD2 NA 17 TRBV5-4 CASSTGTSGSPENIQYF TGTGCCAGCAGCACCGGGACTAGCGGGTCCCCCGAAAACATTCAGTACTTC
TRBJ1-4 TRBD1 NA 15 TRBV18 CASSPRTGRNEKLFF TGTGCCAGCTCACCACGGACAGGGCGCAATGAAAAACTGTTTTTT
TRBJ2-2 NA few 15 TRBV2 CASSPGETNTGELFF TGTGCCAGCAGTCCAGGGGAAACTAACACCGGGGAGCTGTTTTTT